The clone carrying this TCR beta chain was recorded at least ten times. Antigen unknown. RNA transcripts were the template for amplifying TCR beta CDR3 regions. The TCR CDR3 was amplified in a first-round RT-PCR using the HTBI primer set. TCRdb itself ran the multiplex PCR reads through MiXCR, one entry per CDR3 protein. Of tens of thousands of distinct CDR3 sequences listed, 53% were seen once; the top ten hold 3% to 4%. Using roughly 9.4 ml of fresh peripheral blood, PBMCs were prepared. The CDR3 is made up of 13 amino acids. Germline CDR1 reads DFQATT; CDR2 reads SNEGSKA (reference sequence). V was pared by 0 bases and J by 13 bases, with 16 bases between. The data derive from a study of T cells in Graves' hyperthyroidism and ophthalmopathy. In the study overall: Peripheral blood was drawn at first diagnosis, prior to all treatment. Broader study findings: Within blood appeared most thyroid clonotypes that had expanded above 0.001.

This chain links TRBV20-1 with TRBJ1-5, with a weak D call TRBD1 (5 bases). Sequencing used blood. This TCR was recovered from a woman aged 55-75 years with Graves' ophthalmopathy. CDR3 sequence reads: CSARDEVGVPQHF. Written as DNA, the CDR3 is TGCAGTGCTAGAGATGAGGTAGGGGTCCCTCAGCATTTT.